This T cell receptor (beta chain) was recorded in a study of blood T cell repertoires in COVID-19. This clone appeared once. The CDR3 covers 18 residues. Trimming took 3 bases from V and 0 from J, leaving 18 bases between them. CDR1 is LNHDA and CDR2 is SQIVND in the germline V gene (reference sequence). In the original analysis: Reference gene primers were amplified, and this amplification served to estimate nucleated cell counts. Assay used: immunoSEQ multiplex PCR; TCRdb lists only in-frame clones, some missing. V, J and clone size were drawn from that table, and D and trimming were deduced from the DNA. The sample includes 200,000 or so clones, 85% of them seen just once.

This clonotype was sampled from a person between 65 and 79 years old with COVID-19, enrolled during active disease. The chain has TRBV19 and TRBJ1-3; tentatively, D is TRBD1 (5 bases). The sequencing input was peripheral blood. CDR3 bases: TGTGCCAGTAGTATTACCCTCCAGGGCCGTCGCTCTGGAAACACCATATATTTT. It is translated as CASSITLQGRRSGNTIYF.